The 18 T cell receptor beta chains below all came from one sample that was sequenced in a study of T cells in Graves' hyperthyroidism and ophthalmopathy. It was RNA transcripts that yielded the amplified TCR beta CDR3 regions. HTBI primers were used for first-round RT-PCR of the TCR CDR3. From the multiplex PCR reads, TCRdb called clonotypes with MiXCR, one entry per CDR3 protein. In the table there are fewer than 650,000 distinct CDR3 sequences, approximately 15% of which are singletons. The sample taken for sequencing was blood. The receptors derive from a woman between 40 and 50 years old with Graves' hyperthyroidism.

There are a few counts of this clonotype. Written as DNA, the CDR3 is TGTGCCAGCAGCTATACCCAGCGGGAGGACTACAATGAGCAGTTCTTC. It translates to CASSYTQREDYNEQFF. The genes are TRBV7-9 and TRBJ2-1; 9 bases are a match to TRBD2. The germline CDR1 and CDR2 sequences are SEHNR and FQNEAQ (reference sequence). This CDR3 has 16 residues. V shed 4 bases, J shed 3 bases, and the junction held 7 bases outside the gene matches.

This clonotype was detected ten times or more. The chain carries TRBV30 and TRBJ1-2; D is possibly TRBD1 (5 bases). The CDR3 contains 13 residues. Germline CDR1 GTSNPN, CDR2 SVGIG (reference sequence). V was pared by 0 bases and J by 6 bases, with 11 bases between. This CDR3 reads CAWSVIAGNGYTF. CDR3 sequence (DNA): TGTGCCTGGAGTGTAATAGCAGGGAATGGCTACACCTTC.

The genes are TRBV19 and TRBJ2-1; 8 bases map to TRBD1. Germline loops: CDR1 LNHDA, CDR2 SQIVND (reference sequence). The CDR3 is 15 residues long. The trim removed 3 bases at V and 1 base at J, leaving 2 bases unmatched. The CDR3 nucleotides read TGTGCCAGTAGTATGGGGACAGGATCCTACAATGAGCAGTTCTTC. Translated: CASSMGTGSYNEQFF.

This clonotype showed up many times. This chain uses TRBV6-6 with TRBJ2-7; 7 positions match TRBD2. The CDR3 contains 15 residues. Trimming at V came to 0 bases and at J to 2 bases, leaving 4 bases not matched to a gene. From germline, CDR1 is MNHNY and CDR2 SVGAGI (reference sequence). The CDR3 nucleotides read TGTGCCAGCAGTTACTCGGGGGGGTCCCCCTACGAGCAGTACTTC. Protein sequence: CASSYSGGSPYEQYF.

V usage is TRBV13 and J usage is TRBJ2-2; 12 bases map to TRBD2. Germline trimming cut 5 bases from V and 6 bases from J; bases unmatched to any gene: 4. This CDR3 comprises 15 residues. Germline assignment: CDR1 PRHDT and CDR2 FYEKMQ (reference sequence). DNA for the CDR3: TGTGCCAGCAGCGACGCTAGCGGGGGGGCCGGGGAGCTGTTTTTT. It is translated as CASSDASGGAGELFF. Full variable domain (outside the CDR3, taken from reference TRBV13 and TRBJ2-2): AAGVIQSPRHLIKEKRETATLKCYPIPRHDTVYWYQQGPGQDPQFLISFYEKMQSDKGSIPDRFSAQQFSDYHSELNMSSLELGDSALYFCASSDASGGAGELFFGEGSRLTVL.

As for this clonotype: An end of the junction does not agree with germline; a read error may underlie this. The genes are TRBV4-1 and TRBJ2-1, with 14 bases identical to TRBD2. This CDR3 spans 21 amino acids. Germline V CDR1 and CDR2: MGHRA, YSYEKL. The CDR3 is CASSLRPTGLAGGPSYNERFF. DNA of the CDR3: TGCGCCAGCAGCCTCAGACCAACTGGACTAGCGGGAGGCCCCTCCTACAATGAGCGGTTCTTC.

Only a few counts were recorded for this clonotype. The genes are TRBV5-5 and TRBJ1-6, with a weak D call TRBD1 (6 bases). Trimming pared 4 bases from V and 5 bases from J, leaving 16 bases between. The germline gives CDR1 SGHKS, CDR2 YYEKEE (reference sequence). The CDR3 has 16 residues. The CDR3 reads CASSREQGGDNSPLHF. The CDR3, as DNA: TGTGCCAGCAGCAGGGAACAGGGTGGCGATAATTCACCCCTCCACTTT.

The sample holds a few counts of this clonotype. This sequence joins TRBV30 and TRBJ2-2; 9 bases are a match to TRBD2. The CDR3 has 18 amino acids. Germline values: CDR1 GTSNPN, CDR2 SVGIG (reference sequence). J was trimmed by 7 bases and V by 7 bases; bases with no gene match: 22. The CDR3 spells CASLLKDSGSVWDGELFF. CDR3 bases: TGTGCCTCTCTACTAAAGGATAGCGGGAGCGTCTGGGACGGGGAGCTGTTTTTT. Full variable domain (remainder filled in from reference TRBV30 and TRBJ2-2): SQTIHQWPATLVQPVGSPLSLECTVEGTSNPNLYWYRQAAGRGLQLLFYSVGIGQISSEVPQNLSASRPQDRQFILSSKKLLLSDSGFYLCASLLKDSGSVWDGELFFGEGSRLTVL.

The chain carries TRBV20-1 and TRBJ2-1, with 13 bases matching TRBD2. The CDR3 runs to 17 residues. Germline CDR1 reads DFQATT; CDR2 reads SNEGSKA (reference sequence). With 1 base clipped from V and 0 bases from J, the junction kept 3 bases outside the gene matches. The CDR3 bases are TGCAGTGCTAGAGGAAGGACTAGCGGGAGCTCCTACAATGAGCAGTTCTTC. Encoded protein: CSARGRTSGSSYNEQFF.

This clonotype was counted only a few times. Here the CDR3 reads CASSYLDTSYEQYF. Here the CDR3 DNA reads TGTGCCAGCAGTTACCTGGACACCTCCTACGAGCAGTACTTC. V usage is TRBV6-5 and J usage is TRBJ2-7, with D tentatively TRBD1 (5 bases). The CDR3 totals 14 residues. The germline CDR1 and CDR2 sequences are MNHEY and SVGAGI. The V end lost 2 bases, the J end lost 0 bases, and 8 bases lay between the germline ends.

In its sample, this clonotype was seen many times. V usage is TRBV6-2 or TRBV6-3 and J usage is TRBJ1-1, with D unclear. Per the germline V gene, CDR1 is MNHEY and CDR2 is SVGEGT. The CDR3 length is 13 residues. V dropped 6 bases and J dropped 5 bases, with 13 bases sitting between them. Written as DNA, the CDR3 is TGTGCCAGCAGCATAGCCGGAAGGACTGAAGCTTTCTTT. Protein: CASSIAGRTEAFF.

This clonotype was observed at least ten times. The rearrangement links TRBV15 to TRBJ1-5; TRBD1 matches at 9 bases. Germline loops: CDR1 LNHNV, CDR2 YYDKDF (reference sequence). The CDR3 has 15 residues. The V and J ends lost 5 bases and 3 bases, in that order; junction bases with no gene match: 5. This CDR3 reads CATSGRTGDNQPQHF. CDR3 bases: TGTGCCACCAGCGGGCGGACAGGGGACAATCAGCCCCAGCATTTT. The whole variable domain, filled in from reference TRBV15 and TRBJ1-5, reads DAMVIQNPRYQVTQFGKPVTLSCSQTLNHNVMYWYQQKSSQAPKLLFHYYDKDFNNEADTPDNFQSRRPNTSFCFLDIRSPGLGDTAMYLCATSGRTGDNQPQHFGDGTRLSIL.

V and J are TRBV5-1 and TRBJ2-1; TRBD2 matches at 11 bases. This CDR3 spans 17 amino acids. V shed 6 bases and J 8 bases; nucleotides not matched to a gene: 16. CDR1 and CDR2 (germline): SGHRS, YFSETQ. The CDR3 region is CASMPGLAGKRRDEQFF. The CDR3 DNA reads TGCGCCAGCATGCCCGGACTAGCGGGTAAAAGGCGGGATGAGCAGTTCTTC.

The chain couples TRBV27 to TRBJ1-3; TRBD1 agrees at 7 bases. There are 16 residues in the CDR3. Germline V lookup: CDR1 MNHEY, CDR2 SMNVEV (reference sequence). The J segment lost 0 bases and the V segment lost 6 bases, leaving 8 bases of the junction unmatched. CDR3 DNA sequence: TGTGCCAGCAGCTCTCGGGACAGCCACTCTGGAAACACCATATATTTT. Translation gives CASSSRDSHSGNTIYF.

This clonotype was picked up a small number of times. The rearrangement joins TRBV28 to TRBJ1-4; TRBD1 matches at 7 bases. V trimming: 5 bases; J trimming: 5 bases; junction bases outside the gene matches: 8. CDR3 length: 15 amino acids. Germline V gives CDR1 MDHEN, CDR2 SYDVKM. The CDR3 DNA reads as TGTGCCAGCAGTCCCTGGGACAGACAAAATGAAAAACTGTTTTTT. Translating it yields CASSPWDRQNEKLFF.

This clonotype was observed a few times. V gene TRBV10-3 combines with J gene TRBJ2-7; the match to TRBD2 covers 11 bases. The V gene's germline CDR1 is ENHRY and CDR2 SYGVKD. CDR3 length equals 14 residues. V shed 6 bases and J 4 bases; nucleotides not matched to a gene: 5. CDR3 nucleotide sequence: TGTGCCATCAGCCTAGCGGGAGGTTCTTACGAGCAGTACTTC. It encodes CAISLAGGSYEQYF.

Comment on this clonotype: A much larger clone lies one base from this, so it may be a read error. The chain is built from TRBV30 and TRBJ2-5; 9 bases line up with TRBD1. CDR3 length: 13 amino acids. The germline V gene encodes CDR1 GTSNPN and CDR2 SVGIG (reference sequence). Trimming took 8 bases from V and 8 from J; bases not matched to a gene: 12. This CDR3 reads CAGTFGDRATQYF. CDR3 nucleotide sequence: TGTGCCGGGACCTTCGGGGACAGGGCCACCCAGTACTTC.

The chain is built from TRBV7-3 and TRBJ1-1, with a possible D match to TRBD1 (6 bases). The length of the CDR3 is 14 residues. Germline V gives CDR1 SGHTA, CDR2 FQGTGA. V was clipped by 7 bases and J by 8 bases, with 20 bases between them. The CDR3 sequence: CASKTTGGQGEAFF. CDR3 DNA sequence: TGTGCCAGCAAGACAACGGGGGGACAAGGAGAAGCTTTCTTT.